The clone carrying this T cell receptor beta chain has a count of ten or more. The target antigen is unknown. This sample is part of a study of blood T cells in healthy people across ages. General observations from the study: Changes in expanded clonotypes were possibly confounded, as the CMV status of donors was unknown.

Every donor gave 8 to 10 milliliters of peripheral blood. Primers used in a second PCR of about 7 to 12 cycles were a sample-barcoded 5' primer and a J-beta primer mix. All cDNA molecules were each tagged by a template-switch adaptor with 12 random nucleotides. TCRdb re-called the 5' RACE reads through MiXCR, storing one row per CDR3 protein. The data show some 890,000 distinct CDR3 sequences, with 25% to 35% seen just once and roughly a tenth held by the top ten. V was trimmed by 5 bases and J by 5 bases, leaving 10 bases between them. This CDR3 comprises 12 residues. Per the germline V gene, CDR1 is SGHTA and CDR2 is FQGNSA. This same sample was also part of a study on T cells of mothers and their children.

Sequencing used blood. The chain carries TRBV7-2 and TRBJ2-7; D remains unclear. The TCR originated in a woman between 35 and 50 years old in good health. The CDR3 loop is CASSRGWDEQYF. CDR3 nucleotide sequence: TGTGCCAGCAGCCGAGGTTGGGACGAGCAGTACTTC.